The source of this T cell receptor beta chain is a study of vaccination effects on CD4 cells after COVID-19. Study-wide results and limits: Few convalescent patients were included, and no early post-infection timepoints were sampled.

Trimming at V came to 5 bases and at J to 1 base, leaving 4 bases not matched to a gene. Germline CDR1 reads SGHAT; CDR2 reads FQNNGV. CDR3 size: 14 residues. Before any sequencing was done, the ViraFEST assay used viral peptide pools to expand antigen-specific CD4+ T cells. Cells that had been cultured for approximately ten days were the source of isolated CD4+ T cells. As their vaccination, participants received two doses of either BNT162b2 or mRNA-1273. TCRdb's copy holds only in-frame clones and misses some; the assay was immunoSEQ multiplex PCR. The sample consists of about 50,000 clones, around 80% of them appearing once. As regards this clone: Antigen specificity is unknown.

J is TRBJ2-5 and V is TRBV11-2; 7 bases agree with TRBD1. This clonotype was sampled from a human donor who received a COVID-19 vaccine. Material: CD4+ T cells from PBMCs cultured with HCoV-OC43 spike peptides, obtained after COVID-19 vaccination. Subset: HCoV-OC43 spike overlapping peptide pool stimulation. The CDR3 nucleotides are TGTGCCAGCAGCCAGGGGACAGTCCAAGAGACCCAGTACTTC. Translating it yields CASSQGTVQETQYF.